These 14 T cell receptor beta chains were all obtained from the same sample, sequenced in a study of blood T cells in healthy people across ages. Next came a second PCR, run for roughly 6 to 11 cycles, which used a sample-barcoded 5' primer along with a J-beta primer mix. Via MiXCR, TCRdb re-called the 5' RACE reads, giving one row per CDR3 protein. The table includes some 1.5 million distinct CDR3 sequences, roughly 43% detected once. Sequencing was carried out using blood. These receptors were collected from a woman aged 18 to 35 in good health.

The chain uses TRBV20-1 and TRBJ2-5, with no clear D. The J call may be faulty, since TRBJ2-7 better matches the DNA end. The CDR3 extends over 11 amino acids. CDR1 and CDR2 from the germline V gene are DFQATT and SNEGSKA (reference sequence). CDR3 bases: TGCAGTGCTAGCCTAACGTACGAGCAGTACTTC. Residues: CSASLTYEQYF.

This rearrangement joins TRBV18 to TRBJ1-2; D might be TRBD1 (5 bases). The V and J ends lost 3 bases and 3 bases respectively, with 11 bases between them. The germline V gene has CDR1 KGHSH and CDR2 LQKENI. This CDR3 is built from 14 residues. The CDR3 here is CASSPTATYYGYTF. CDR3 DNA sequence: TGTGCCAGCTCACCGACAGCGACCTACTATGGCTACACCTTC. The variable domain in full, with the rest retrieved from reference TRBV18 and TRBJ1-2, is NAGVMQNPRHLVRRRGQEARLRCSPMKGHSHVYWYRQLPEEGLKFMVYLQKENIIDESGMPKERFSAEFPKEGPSILRIQQVVRGDSAAYFCASSPTATYYGYTFGSGTRLTVV.

The chain recombines TRBV5-1 with TRBJ2-7; 8 bases align to TRBD1. This CDR3 comprises 15 residues. Germline CDR1 reads SGHRS; CDR2 reads YFSETQ. With 0 bases clipped from V and 7 bases from J, the junction kept 9 bases outside the gene matches. CDR3 coding DNA: TGCGCCAGCAGCTTGGGGCAGGGGGCCTACAATGAGCAGTACTTC. Translated, it gives CASSLGQGAYNEQYF.

The chain joins TRBV2 to TRBJ2-1; 10 bases are shared with TRBD1. Per germline, CDR1 SNHLY and CDR2 FYNNEI. J lost 11 bases, V lost 6 bases, and 4 bases had no gene match. The CDR3 covers 12 residues. The CDR3 coding sequence is TGTGCCAGCAGGGACAGGGGGATGAAGCAGTTCTTC. This codes for CASRDRGMKQFF.

This clonotype has a handful of counts. The chain recombines TRBV29-1 with TRBJ1-1; no firm D call. Germline assignment: CDR1 SQVTM and CDR2 ANQGSEA. The CDR3 is 14 amino acids. Trimming cost V 3 bases and J 0 bases, with 11 bases left between them. CDR3 bases: TGCAGCGTTGAGTTTGTAGTGTTGAACACTGAAGCTTTCTTT. The encoded protein is CSVEFVVLNTEAFF.

This chain connects TRBV4-3 to TRBJ2-1; 9 nucleotides match TRBD1. The CDR3 is 15 amino acids. The germline V gene encodes CDR1 LGHNA and CDR2 YSLEER. V lost 4 bases and J lost 10; bases outside the gene matches: 11. The CDR3 is CASSPGQGNPYEQFF. Here the CDR3 DNA reads TGCGCCAGCAGCCCCGGACAGGGGAACCCTTACGAGCAGTTCTTC.

V is TRBV3-1 and J is TRBJ2-3; 13 bases fit TRBD2. Trimming removed 4 bases from V and 6 bases from J; junction bases left unmatched: 10. CDR1 LGHDT and CDR2 YNNKEL come from the germline V gene (reference sequence). This CDR3 has 17 residues. The CDR3 DNA reads TGTGCCAGCAGCCGTTTTTTGACTAGCGGGGGGAAGGATACGCAGTATTTT. Its translation is CASSRFLTSGGKDTQYF.

This clonotype has a handful of counts. The chain uses TRBV7-9 and TRBJ1-2; no clear D gene. Germline CDR1 is SEHNR and CDR2 is FQNEAQ (reference sequence). The CDR3 loop spans 15 amino acids. The germline V and J ends were trimmed by 3 bases and 6 bases, with 17 bases remaining between them. This CDR3 is CASSFTPSTRDGYTF. CDR3 DNA sequence: TGTGCCAGCAGCTTTACGCCCTCGACTCGGGATGGCTACACCTTC.

J is TRBJ2-2 and V is TRBV10-3; 8 positions agree with TRBD2. CDR1 is ENHRY and CDR2 is SYGVKD in the germline V gene. V gave up 3 bases and J gave up 4 bases; unmatched junction bases: 4. The CDR3 is made up of 15 amino acids. The CDR3 DNA is TGTGCCATCAGTGACGAGCGGGGGAGCACCGGGGAGCTGTTTTTT. As protein: CAISDERGSTGELFF.

The genes are TRBV29-1 and TRBJ1-3; 7 positions agree with TRBD1. The CDR3 loop spans 14 amino acids. Germline V gene sequence: CDR1 SQVTM, CDR2 ANQGSEA. J gave up 1 base and V 7 bases, and 7 bases lay outside the gene matches. CDR3 in amino acids: CSARSGGSGNTIYF. CDR3 bases: TGCAGCGCCCGATCAGGGGGTTCTGGAAACACCATATATTTT.

The V call is TRBV11-2, the J call TRBJ2-1, with D hard to call. V lost 1 base to trimming and J lost 10 bases, with 17 bases between them. The CDR3 spans 15 residues. Germline V CDR1 and CDR2: SGHAT, FQNNGV. DNA for the CDR3: TGTGCCAGCAGCTTAGGTGGGGATTCCTGCAAGGAGCAGTTCTTC. Its protein is CASSLGGDSCKEQFF.

This clonotype was seen more than once but under ten times. The chain uses TRBV5-5 and TRBJ1-6; tentative D call: TRBD1 (6 bases). From germline, CDR1 is SGHKS and CDR2 YYEKEE (reference sequence). This CDR3 is 13 amino acids long. The germline V and J ends were trimmed by 4 bases and 9 bases, with 11 bases remaining between them. This CDR3 reads CASSQDRSSPLHF. The CDR3 DNA reads TGTGCCAGCAGCCAGGACAGATCTTCACCCCTCCACTTT.

The chain links TRBV5-5 to TRBJ2-7, with TRBD2 matching over 9 bases. Germline CDR1 is SGHKS and CDR2 is YYEKEE (reference sequence). The ends lost 5 bases at V and 3 bases at J; junction bases unmatched: 6. CDR3 length equals 14 residues. This CDR3 reads CASSSGTSYYEQYF. CDR3 in DNA: TGTGCCAGCAGTTCGGGGACTAGCTACTACGAGCAGTACTTC.

This clonotype appeared a few times. The rearrangement joins TRBV25-1 to TRBJ2-3; possible D gene TRBD2, 6 bases. The CDR3 loop spans 15 amino acids. Between the trimmed V and J ends, which lost 2 bases and 2 bases, there was a span of 11 bases. Germline CDR1 MGHDK, CDR2 SYGVNS. This CDR3 is CASSELGGNTDTQYF. The CDR3 DNA reads TGTGCCAGCAGTGAACTGGGCGGGAACACAGATACGCAGTATTTT.